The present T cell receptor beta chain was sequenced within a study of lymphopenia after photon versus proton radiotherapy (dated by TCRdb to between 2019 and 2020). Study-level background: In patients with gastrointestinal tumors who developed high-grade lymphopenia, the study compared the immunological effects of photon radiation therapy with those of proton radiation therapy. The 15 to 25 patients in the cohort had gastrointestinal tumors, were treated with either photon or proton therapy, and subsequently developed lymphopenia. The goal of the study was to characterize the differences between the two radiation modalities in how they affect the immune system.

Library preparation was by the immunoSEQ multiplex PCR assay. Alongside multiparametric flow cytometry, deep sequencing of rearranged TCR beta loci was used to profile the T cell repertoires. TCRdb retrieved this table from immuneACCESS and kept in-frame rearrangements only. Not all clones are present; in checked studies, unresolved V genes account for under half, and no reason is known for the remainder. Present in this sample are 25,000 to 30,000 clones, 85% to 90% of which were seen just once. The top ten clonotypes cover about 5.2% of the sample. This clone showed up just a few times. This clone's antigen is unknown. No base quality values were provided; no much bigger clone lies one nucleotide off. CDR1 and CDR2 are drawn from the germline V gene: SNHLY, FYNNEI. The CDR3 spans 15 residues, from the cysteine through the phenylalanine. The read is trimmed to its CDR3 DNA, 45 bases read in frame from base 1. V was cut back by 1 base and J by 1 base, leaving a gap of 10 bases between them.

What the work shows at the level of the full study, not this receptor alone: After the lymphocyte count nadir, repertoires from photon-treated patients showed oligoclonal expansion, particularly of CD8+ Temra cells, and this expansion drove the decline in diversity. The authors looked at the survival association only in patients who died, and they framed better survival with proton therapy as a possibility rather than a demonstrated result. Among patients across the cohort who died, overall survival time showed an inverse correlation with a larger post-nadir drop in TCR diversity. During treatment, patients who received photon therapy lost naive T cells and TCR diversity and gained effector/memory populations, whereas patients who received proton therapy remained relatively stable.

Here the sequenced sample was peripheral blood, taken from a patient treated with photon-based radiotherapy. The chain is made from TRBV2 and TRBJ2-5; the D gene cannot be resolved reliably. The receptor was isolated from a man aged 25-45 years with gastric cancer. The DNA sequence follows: TGTGCCAGCAGTGAAGGCAGTCAGTCCCAAGAGACCCAGTACTTC. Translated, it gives CASSEGSQSQETQYF.